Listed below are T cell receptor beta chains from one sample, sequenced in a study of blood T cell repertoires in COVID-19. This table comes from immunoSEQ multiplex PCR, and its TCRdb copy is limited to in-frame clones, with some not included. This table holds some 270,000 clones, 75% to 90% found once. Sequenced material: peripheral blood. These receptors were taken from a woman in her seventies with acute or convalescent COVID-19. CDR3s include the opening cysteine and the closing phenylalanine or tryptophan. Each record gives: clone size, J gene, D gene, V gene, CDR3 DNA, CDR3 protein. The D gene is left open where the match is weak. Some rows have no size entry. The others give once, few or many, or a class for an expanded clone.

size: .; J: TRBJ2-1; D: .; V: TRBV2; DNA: TGTGCCAGCAGTGCCCTAGTTTATGAGCAGTTCTTC; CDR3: CASSALVYEQFF
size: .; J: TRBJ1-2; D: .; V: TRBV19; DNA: TGTGCCAGTAGTATCCAGATTGACAAGAACTATGGCTACACCTTC; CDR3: CASSIQIDKNYGYTF
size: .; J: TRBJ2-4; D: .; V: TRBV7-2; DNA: TGTGCCAGCAGCTTAGTGCAACAGGGTACCACGGCCAAAAACATTCAGTACTTC; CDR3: CASSLVQQGTTAKNIQYF
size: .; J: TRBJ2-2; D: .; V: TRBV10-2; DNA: TGCGCCAGTAACAGGGGGGGAGACACCGGGGAGCTGTTTTTT; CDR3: CASNRGGDTGELFF
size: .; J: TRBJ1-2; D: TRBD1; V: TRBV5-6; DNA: TGTGCCAGCAGCCCGGAGGGGACAGGGGCGCGAGGCTACACCTTC; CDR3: CASSPEGTGARGYTF
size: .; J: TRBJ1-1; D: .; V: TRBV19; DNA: TGTGCCAGTAGCGGGCGGGCGGGGGCGAACACTGAAGCTTTCTTT; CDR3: CASSGRAGANTEAFF
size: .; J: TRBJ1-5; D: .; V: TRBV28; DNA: TGTGCCAGCAGTAACTCCGAGCCCCAGCATTTT; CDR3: CASSNSEPQHF
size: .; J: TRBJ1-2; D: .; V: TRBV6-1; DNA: TGTGCCAGCAGTGAAGTTTGGTTGGGTGGGAGCTATGGCTACACCTTC; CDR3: CASSEVWLGGSYGYTF
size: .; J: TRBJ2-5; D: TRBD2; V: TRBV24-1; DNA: TGTGCCACCAGTGACCCCCGGACTAGCGGGGGGGCCGGTCGCCAAGAGACCCAGTACTTC; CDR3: CATSDPRTSGGAGRQETQYF
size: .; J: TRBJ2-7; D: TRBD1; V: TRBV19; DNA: TGTGCCAGTAGTATAGGGGGGACAGGTGAGCAGTACTTC; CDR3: CASSIGGTGEQYF
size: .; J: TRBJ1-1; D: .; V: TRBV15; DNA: TGTGCCACCAGCGGATCAGGGTTCCCCACTGAAGCTTTCTTT; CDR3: CATSGSGFPTEAFF
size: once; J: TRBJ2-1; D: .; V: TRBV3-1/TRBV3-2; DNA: TGTGCCAGCAGCCAACGGGCGGGGTTCCGGCAGTTCTTC; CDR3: CASSQRAGFRQFF
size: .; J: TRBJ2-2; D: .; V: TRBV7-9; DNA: TGTGCCAGCAGCATGCTACAGGGTATAACCGGGGAGCTGTTTTTT; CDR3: CASSMLQGITGELFF
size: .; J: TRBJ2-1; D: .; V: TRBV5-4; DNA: TGTGCGGGGGGGGCTCCTCTACGGAATGAGCAGTTCTTC; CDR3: CAGGAPLRNEQFF
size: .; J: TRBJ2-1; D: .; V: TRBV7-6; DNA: TGTGCCAGCAGCTTAAGGGGCCATGAGCAGTTCTTC; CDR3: CASSLRGHEQFF
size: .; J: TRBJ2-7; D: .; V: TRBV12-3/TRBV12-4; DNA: TGTGCCAGCAGTCACAGGGGGGGGGAGCAGTACTTC; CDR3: CASSHRGGEQYF
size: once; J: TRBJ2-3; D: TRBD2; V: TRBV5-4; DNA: TGTGCCAGCACCCGAAGGGCGGGGGGGAGCACAGATACGCAGTATTTT; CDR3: CASTRRAGGSTDTQYF